Sequencing of this T cell receptor beta chain was carried out in a study of molecular identifiers for immune sequencing clone quantification. TCRdb passed the PCR reads through MiXCR, listing each CDR3 protein once. The table shows some 650,000 distinct CDR3 sequences, with 20% occurring only once. With 5 bases removed from V and 3 bases from J, the gap between germline ends came to 22 bases. The length of the CDR3 is 16 residues. Germline V gene data show CDR1 as DFQATT and CDR2 as SNEGSKA (reference sequence). The rearrangement joins TRBV20-1 to TRBJ2-5; tentative D call: TRBD2 (6 bases). This receptor was identified in a human donor in good health. Some libraries in this study had Jurkat cell RNA spiked in. Sequencing input: naive CD8+ T cells from blood, with Jurkat cell RNA spiked in. This sample's subset: FACS-sorted CD8+CD4-CCR7+CD45RA+ naive T cells. The CDR3 here is CSAPRRQGGTKETQYF. The CDR3 bases are TGCAGTGCTCCGCGAAGGCAGGGAGGAACCAAAGAGACCCAGTACTTC.